This T cell receptor beta chain was captured by sequencing in a study of response to subunit inactivated influenza vaccine (dated by TCRdb to 2017 to 2018). For the wider study: To follow how T cells responded to a trivalent subunit inactivated influenza vaccine, the researchers relied on deep quantitative profiling of the T cell receptor repertoire.

Points the paper makes about the study in general: The authors suggested that each seasonal influenza vaccination may recruit only a limited number of new T cells.

Concerning this clonotype: Its antigen is still unknown. No base quality values were provided; no much bigger clone lies one nucleotide off.

Library method: RT-PCR. Sequencing instrument: Illumina HiSeq 2500. Starting from the raw public reads, TCRdb applied fastp trimming at Q25, assembled clones with MiXCR and retained in-frame beta chains. CDR3 protein duplicates are merged, each entry listing the most common genes and DNA. This sample holds around 200,000 distinct CDR3 sequences; about a tenth were observed only once. The ten largest make up 11% of the sample. The receptor was derived from a man aged 50-60 years who received an inactivated influenza vaccine. Donor details come from another sample of the same person, matched by shared clones. This material consisted of non-naive T cells sorted from PBMCs, taken on the day of vaccination. The cell subset or site label here, explained by the study, means: memory T cell fraction.

The nucleotide sequence reads as follows: TGTGCCAGCAGTGAAGGACTAGCGGGGGGGTTTGAGCAGTTCTTC. This is translated as CASSEGLAGGFEQFF. The sequence links TRBV2 to TRBJ2-1; a stretch of 14 junction bases matches TRBD2. Ends trimmed: V by 1 base, J by 9 bases; bases unmatched to a gene: 2. The CDR3 numbers 15 residues from cysteine through phenylalanine. Of the read, only the CDR3 DNA is kept; its 45 bases are in frame from base 1. Sequences SNHLY (CDR1) and FYNNEI (CDR2) are obtained from the germline V gene.